The clone carrying this T cell receptor beta chain was recorded a few times. The antigen remains undetermined. The sample comes from a study of regulatory T cells in long-lasting Graves disease. Notes on the study in general: Small sample size may have lowered accuracy.

To make TCR beta libraries, researchers used iRepertoire HTBI primers and Arm-PCR of CDR3 regions. TCRdb recomputed calls from the multiplex PCR reads with MiXCR, one row per CDR3 protein. The data hold a few hundred thousand distinct CDR3 sequences, with 13% observed a single time. Time point of the sample: newly diagnosed GD, antithyroid drugs for less than 3 months. With RNA extracted from PBMCs as input, the TCR library was made. The same sample was also studied in work on T cells in Graves' hyperthyroidism and ophthalmopathy.

This clonotype was obtained from a man younger than 40 with Graves disease. The specimen was peripheral blood mononuclear cells (PBMCs), collected at new diagnosis, from a patient treated with antithyroid drugs.

CDR3: CASSAILAANTGELFF. The CDR3 DNA sequence: TGTGCCAGCAGCGCGATACTAGCGGCGAACACCGGGGAGCTGTTTTTT. The V gene is TRBV11-2, the J gene TRBJ2-2, with 8 bases matching TRBD2. V dropped 5 bases and J dropped 0; count of bases not matched to a gene: 5. CDR3 length equals 16 residues. Germline CDR1 reads SGHAT; CDR2 reads FQNNGV.